This TCR beta chain is from a study of CD8 T cells in ankylosing spondylitis (dated by TCRdb to about 2017). About the study as a whole: The study profiled T cell receptor beta repertoires in healthy donors and ankylosing spondylitis patients to find disease-linked TCR variants. The full study cohort comprised 20 to 30 ankylosing spondylitis patients and 85 to 120 healthy donors. Peripheral blood was sampled, and synovial fluid was additionally collected from ankylosing spondylitis patients.

This clonotype has a count of ten or more. Its antigen has not been determined. Base qualities are missing; no much larger clone stands one base away. Including the terminal cysteine and phenylalanine, the CDR3 comprises 15 residues. Just the 45-base CDR3 DNA is kept, in frame starting at base 1. V is pruned by 6 bases and J by 2 bases, leaving 8 bases of the junction without a gene match. CDR1 and CDR2 were assigned from the germline V gene (reference sequence) as SEHNR and FQNEAQ. What the work shows at the level of the full study, not this receptor alone: According to the report, matched synovial fluid samples from ankylosing spondylitis patients were significantly enriched for the disease-linked clones. Some motif variants were previously reported in synovial fluid and blood of reactive arthritis patients, suggesting common disease-initiation mechanisms. A TCR beta motif made up of several highly homologous amino acid variants appeared to be characteristic of blood from ankylosing spondylitis patients. The disease-linked clones showed a CD8+ phenotype and occurred at relatively low frequencies in peripheral blood.

The sequencer listed for this sample is Illumina HiSeq 2500. Quantitative 5'-RACE with molecular barcodes was used to prepare TCR beta libraries. As for how the authors treated the data: Disease-linked TCR variants were identified with a new computational method built on a probabilistic model of VDJ rearrangement. Using fastp at Q25 and MiXCR, TCRdb reprocessed the public reads and kept productive beta chains. Every distinct CDR3 protein forms one entry, paired with its most common genes and DNA. These V and J calls rely on TCRdb rather than the paper's analysis. Recorded for this sample are a few hundred thousand distinct CDR3 sequences; about 13% of them occurred a single time. The leading ten clones occupy about 6.5% of the sample.

Material: blood, either unsorted or a sorted T cell fraction (not recorded which). The chain is made from TRBV7-9 and TRBJ2-3; TRBD1 lines up with 7 middle nucleotides. The sequence was obtained from a male donor with ankylosing spondylitis. The CDR3 protein is CASRQGQTLTDTQYF. The nucleotides are TGTGCCAGCAGACAGGGACAGACACTCACAGATACGCAGTATTTT.